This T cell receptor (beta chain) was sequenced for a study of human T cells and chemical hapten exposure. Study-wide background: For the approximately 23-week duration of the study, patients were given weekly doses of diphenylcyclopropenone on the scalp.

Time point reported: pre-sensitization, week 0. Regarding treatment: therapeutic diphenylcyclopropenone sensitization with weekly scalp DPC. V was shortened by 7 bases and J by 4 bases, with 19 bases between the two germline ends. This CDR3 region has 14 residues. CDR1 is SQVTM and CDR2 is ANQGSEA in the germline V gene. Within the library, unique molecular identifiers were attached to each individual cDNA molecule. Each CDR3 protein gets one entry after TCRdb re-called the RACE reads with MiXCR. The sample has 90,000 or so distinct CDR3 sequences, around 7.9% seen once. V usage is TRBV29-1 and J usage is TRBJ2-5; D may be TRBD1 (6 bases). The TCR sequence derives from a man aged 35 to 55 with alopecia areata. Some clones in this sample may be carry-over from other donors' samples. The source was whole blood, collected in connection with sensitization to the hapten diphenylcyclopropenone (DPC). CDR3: CSAPGAGGGETQYF. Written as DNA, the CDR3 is TGCAGCGCCCCAGGGGCTGGGGGCGGAGAGACCCAGTACTTC. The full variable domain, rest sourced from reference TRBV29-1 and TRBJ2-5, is SAVISQKPSRDICQRGTSLTIQCQVDSQVTMMFWYRQQPGQSLTLIATANQGSEATYESGFVIDKFPISRPNLTFSTLTVSNMSPEDSSIYLCSAPGAGGGETQYFGPGTRLLVL.